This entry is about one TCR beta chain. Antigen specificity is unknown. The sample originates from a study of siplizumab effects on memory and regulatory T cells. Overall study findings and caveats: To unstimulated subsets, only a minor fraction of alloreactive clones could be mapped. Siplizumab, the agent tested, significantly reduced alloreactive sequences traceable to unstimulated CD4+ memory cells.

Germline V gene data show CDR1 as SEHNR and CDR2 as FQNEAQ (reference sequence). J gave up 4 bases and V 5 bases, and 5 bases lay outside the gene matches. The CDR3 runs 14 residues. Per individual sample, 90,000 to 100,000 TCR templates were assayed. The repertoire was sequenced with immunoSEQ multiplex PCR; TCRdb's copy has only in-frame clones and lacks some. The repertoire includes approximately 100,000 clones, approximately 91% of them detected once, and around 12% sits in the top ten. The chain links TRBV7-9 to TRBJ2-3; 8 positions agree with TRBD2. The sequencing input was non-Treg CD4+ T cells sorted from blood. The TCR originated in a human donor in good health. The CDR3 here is CASSRGLASDTQYF. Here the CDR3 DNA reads TGTGCCAGCAGCCGTGGACTAGCCTCAGATACGCAGTATTTT.